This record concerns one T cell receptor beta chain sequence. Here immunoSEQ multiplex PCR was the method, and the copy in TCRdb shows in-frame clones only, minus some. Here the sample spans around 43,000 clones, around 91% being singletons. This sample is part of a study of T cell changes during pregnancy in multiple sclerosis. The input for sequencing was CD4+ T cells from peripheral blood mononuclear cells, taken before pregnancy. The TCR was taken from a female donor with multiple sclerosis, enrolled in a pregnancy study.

The CDR3 DNA reads TGTGCCATCAGTGACAGGGGGTCTCATTCACCCCTCCACTTT. Protein product: CAISDRGSHSPLHF. The chain joins TRBV10-3 to TRBJ1-6; 7 nucleotides align to TRBD1. J was trimmed by 8 bases and V by 3 bases; bases with no gene match: 4. Germline lookup yields CDR1 ENHRY and CDR2 SYGVKD. CDR3 length: 14 residues.